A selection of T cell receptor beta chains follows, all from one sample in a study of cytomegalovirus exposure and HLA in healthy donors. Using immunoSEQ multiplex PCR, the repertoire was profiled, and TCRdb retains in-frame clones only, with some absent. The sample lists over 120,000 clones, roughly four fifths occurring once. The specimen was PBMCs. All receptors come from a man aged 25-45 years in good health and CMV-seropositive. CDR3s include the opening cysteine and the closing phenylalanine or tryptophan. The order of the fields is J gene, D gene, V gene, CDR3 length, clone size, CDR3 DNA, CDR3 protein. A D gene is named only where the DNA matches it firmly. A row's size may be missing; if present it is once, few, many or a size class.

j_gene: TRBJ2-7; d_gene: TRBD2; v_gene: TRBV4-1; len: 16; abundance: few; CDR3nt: TGCGCCAGCAGCGCCCGACTAGCGGGGGAGTCCTACGAGCAGTACTTC; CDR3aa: CASSARLAGESYEQYF
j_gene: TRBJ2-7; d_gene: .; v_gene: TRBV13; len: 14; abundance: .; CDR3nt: TGTGCCAGCAGCCATGGGAGAGGGGGCTACGAGCAGTACTTC; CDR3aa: CASSHGRGGYEQYF
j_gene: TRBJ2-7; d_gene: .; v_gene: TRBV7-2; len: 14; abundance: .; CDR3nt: TGTGCCAGCAGCCGCGAGGGACTGACCTACGAGCAGTACTTC; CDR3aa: CASSREGLTYEQYF
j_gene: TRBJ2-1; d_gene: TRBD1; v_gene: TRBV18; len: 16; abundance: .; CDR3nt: TGTGCCAGCTCACCAGCGGGACAGGGGTTTACCAATGAGCAGTTCTTC; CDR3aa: CASSPAGQGFTNEQFF
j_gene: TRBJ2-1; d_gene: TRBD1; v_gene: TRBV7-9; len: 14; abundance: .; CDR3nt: TGTGCCAGCAGCTTGACAGGGGGCATCAATGAGCAGTTCTTC; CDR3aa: CASSLTGGINEQFF
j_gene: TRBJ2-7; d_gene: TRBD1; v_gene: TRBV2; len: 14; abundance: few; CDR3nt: TGTGCCAGCAGTGAAATCAAGGGGGCGGACGAGCAGTACTTC; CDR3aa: CASSEIKGADEQYF
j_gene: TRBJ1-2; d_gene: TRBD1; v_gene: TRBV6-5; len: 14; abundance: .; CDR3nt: TGTGCCAGCAGTCTGGACAGGGGGGGCAATGGCTACACCTTC; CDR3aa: CASSLDRGGNGYTF
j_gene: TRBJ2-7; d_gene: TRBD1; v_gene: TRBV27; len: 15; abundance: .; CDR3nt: TGTGCCAGCAGACCGAACCGGGACAGACTCTACGAGCAGTACTTC; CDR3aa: CASRPNRDRLYEQYF
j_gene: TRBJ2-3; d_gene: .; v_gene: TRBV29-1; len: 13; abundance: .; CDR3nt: TGCAGCGTTAATGAGGGGGTCACAGATACGCAGTATTTT; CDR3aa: CSVNEGVTDTQYF
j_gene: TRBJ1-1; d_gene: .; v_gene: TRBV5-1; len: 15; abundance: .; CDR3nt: TGCGCCAGCAGCTTGATGCCAGGGGCGAACACTGAAGCTTTCTTT; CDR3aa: CASSLMPGANTEAFF
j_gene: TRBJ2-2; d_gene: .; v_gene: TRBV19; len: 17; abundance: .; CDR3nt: TGTGCCAGTAGTACCCTCCCGGCTAGCGCAAACACCGGGGAGCTGTTTTTT; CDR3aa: CASSTLPASANTGELFF
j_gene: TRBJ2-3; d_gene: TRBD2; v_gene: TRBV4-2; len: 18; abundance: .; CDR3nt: TGTGCCAGCAGCCAAGATCTGGGAGCTAGCGGTTGGAGGGATACGCAGTATTTT; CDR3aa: CASSQDLGASGWRDTQYF
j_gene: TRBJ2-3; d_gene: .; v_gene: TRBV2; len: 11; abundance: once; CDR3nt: TGTGCCCGCTCAGGTACAGATACGCAGTATTTT; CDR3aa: CARSGTDTQYF
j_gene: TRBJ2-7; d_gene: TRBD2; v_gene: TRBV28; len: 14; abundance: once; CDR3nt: TGTGCCAGCAGTACCGGGGGGGTTTTCTACGAGCAGTACTTC; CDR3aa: CASSTGGVFYEQYF
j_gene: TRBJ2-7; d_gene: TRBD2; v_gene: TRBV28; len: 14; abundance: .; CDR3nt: TGTGCCAGCAGTTTAACCCAGCGGGGGAACGAGCAGTACTTC; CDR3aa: CASSLTQRGNEQYF
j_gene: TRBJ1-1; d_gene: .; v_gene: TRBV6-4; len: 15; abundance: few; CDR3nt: TGTGCCAGCAGAGTCCAGGGAGGGACGGACACTGAAGCTTTCTTT; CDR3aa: CASRVQGGTDTEAFF
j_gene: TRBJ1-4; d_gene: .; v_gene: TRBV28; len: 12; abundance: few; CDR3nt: TGTGCCAGCAGTCTTGACAGAGAAAAACTGTTTTTT; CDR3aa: CASSLDREKLFF
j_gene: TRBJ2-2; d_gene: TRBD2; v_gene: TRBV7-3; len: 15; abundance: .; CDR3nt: TGTGCCAGCAGCTTTGCGGGGGGACCCACCGGGGAGCTGTTTTTT; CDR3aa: CASSFAGGPTGELFF
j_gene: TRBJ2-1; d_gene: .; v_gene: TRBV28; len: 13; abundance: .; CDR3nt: TGTGCCAGCAGTTCTACACAGAACAATGAGCAGTTCTTC; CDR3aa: CASSSTQNNEQFF
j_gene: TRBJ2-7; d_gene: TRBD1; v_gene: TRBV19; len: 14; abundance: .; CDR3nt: TGTGCCAGTAGCCGACAGGGGACCCAAGACGAGCAGTACTTC; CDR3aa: CASSRQGTQDEQYF
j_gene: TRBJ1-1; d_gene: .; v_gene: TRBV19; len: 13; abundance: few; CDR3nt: TGTGCCAGTACCTCCCCCCAGGTGGCTGAAGCTTTCTTT; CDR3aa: CASTSPQVAEAFF
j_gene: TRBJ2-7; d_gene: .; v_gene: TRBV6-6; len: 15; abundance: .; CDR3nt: TGTGCCAGCAGTTACACTAGTCTCAGAGGGAGCGAGCAGTACTTC; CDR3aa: CASSYTSLRGSEQYF
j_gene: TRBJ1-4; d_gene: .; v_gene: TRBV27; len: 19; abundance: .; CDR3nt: TGTGCCAGCAGTTTATCGTTCTTTTCAGGGATTACTACTAATGAAAAACTGTTTTTT; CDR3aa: CASSLSFFSGITTNEKLFF
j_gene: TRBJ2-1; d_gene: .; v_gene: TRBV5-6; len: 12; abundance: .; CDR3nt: TGTGCCAGCAGCTTACAGTACAATGAGCAGTTCTTC; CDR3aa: CASSLQYNEQFF
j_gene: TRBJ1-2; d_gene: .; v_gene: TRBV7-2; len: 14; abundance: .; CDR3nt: TGTGCCAGCAGCTTAGTCCGGGGAAACTATGGCTACACCTTC; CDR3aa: CASSLVRGNYGYTF
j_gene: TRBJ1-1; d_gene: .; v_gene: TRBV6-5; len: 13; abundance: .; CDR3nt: TGTGCCAGCACCTCGGACAGGAACACTGAAGCTTTCTTT; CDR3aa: CASTSDRNTEAFF
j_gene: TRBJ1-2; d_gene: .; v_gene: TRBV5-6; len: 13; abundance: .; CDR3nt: TGTGCCAGCAGATTCCAGGGGAACTATGGCTACACCTTC; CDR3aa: CASRFQGNYGYTF